Each of the 20 T cell receptor beta chains below was sequenced from the same sample in a study of cytomegalovirus exposure and HLA in healthy donors. PCR was performed using 60 Vbeta and 13 Jbeta primers. The table came from immunoSEQ multiplex PCR; TCRdb's copy has only in-frame clones and leaves some out. The sample carries approximately 280,000 clones, around 86% recorded once. What was sequenced was PBMCs. These receptors were obtained from a man aged 40-50 years in good health and CMV-seropositive.

V usage is TRBV5-3 and J usage is TRBJ2-7; tentative D call: TRBD1 (6 bases). TRBV5-3 carries the ORF label, with uncertain function. V was shortened by 0 bases and J by 2 bases, with 12 bases between the two germline ends. The CDR3 is 15 residues long. The CDR3 DNA reads TGTGCCAGAAGCTTGGGGGGGCTCCACCCCTACGAGCAGTACTTC. As protein: CARSLGGLHPYEQYF.

The chain combines TRBV2 with TRBJ2-7; TRBD2 matches 11 bases. Trimming cost V 6 bases and J 2 bases; bases outside gene matches: 3. There are 14 residues in the CDR3. CDR1 SNHLY and CDR2 FYNNEI come from the germline V gene. The CDR3 DNA is TGTGCCAGCAGCCCGACTAGCGGGACCTACGAGCAGTACTTC. This codes for CASSPTSGTYEQYF.

This chain joins TRBV19 and TRBJ1-5; TRBD1 is a possible D gene (5 bases). The length of the CDR3 is 13 residues. Germline CDR1 and CDR2: LNHDA and SQIVND (reference sequence). Trimming stripped 4 bases from V and 2 bases from J, with 6 bases between. The CDR3 DNA reads as TGTGCCAGTAGTACCAGGGGCAATCAGCCCCAGCATTTT. Its translation: CASSTRGNQPQHF.

V and J are TRBV7-9 and TRBJ2-5; D might be TRBD1 (7 bases). The CDR3 has 15 residues. V shed 5 bases and J shed 5 bases, with 18 bases lying between them. Germline values: CDR1 SEHNR, CDR2 FQNEAQ (reference sequence). In nucleotides, the CDR3 is TGTGCCAGCAGCCCCCGGGACAGCGGGTTGGAGACCCAGTACTTC. Translated: CASSPRDSGLETQYF.

The chain uses TRBV9 and TRBJ1-4; D might be TRBD1 (6 bases). The CDR3 contains 14 residues. Germline values: CDR1 SGDLS, CDR2 YYNGEE. V was shortened by 4 bases and J by 6 bases, with 13 bases between the two germline ends. The CDR3: CASSTGRGDEKLFF. As DNA, the CDR3 is TGTGCCAGCAGCACAGGGCGGGGGGATGAAAAACTGTTTTTT.

The genes are TRBV18 and TRBJ1-1; 8 positions agree with TRBD1. Germline CDR1 is KGHSH and CDR2 is LQKENI. The trim removed 3 bases at V and 1 base at J, leaving 7 bases unmatched. CDR3 length: 16 residues. Here the CDR3 reads CASSPLKGTGNTEAFF. CDR3 nucleotide sequence: TGTGCCAGCTCACCCCTAAAAGGGACAGGGAACACTGAAGCTTTCTTT.

V is TRBV6-1 and J is TRBJ1-2; maybe TRBD1 (5 bases). Between the trimmed V and J ends, which lost 4 bases and 6 bases, there was a span of 15 bases. The CDR3 is made up of 14 amino acids. Germline loops: CDR1 MNHNS, CDR2 SASEGT. The CDR3 DNA follows: TGTGCCAGCAGTGGCCGTCGGGGGTGGGATGGCTACACCTTC. Its protein is CASSGRRGWDGYTF.

This chain connects TRBV6-1 to TRBJ1-2; 11 bases line up with TRBD1. Trimming at V came to 3 bases and at J to 10 bases, leaving 10 bases not matched to a gene. CDR1 is MNHNS, CDR2 SASEGT, per germline. The CDR3 extends over 15 amino acids. The CDR3 region has the DNA TGTGCCAGCAGTGACGGGACAGGGGGGGGATTCGTCTACACCTTC. This codes for CASSDGTGGGFVYTF.

This chain uses TRBV6-1 with TRBJ2-1; TRBD2 agrees at 10 bases. Germline V gene data show CDR1 as MNHNS and CDR2 as SASEGT. Germline trimming cut 2 bases from V and 9 bases from J; bases unmatched to any gene: 7. The CDR3 consists of 15 residues. CDR3 bases: TGTGCCAGCAGTGAATATGTAGCGGGAGGCTCTGAGCAGTTCTTC. Translation: CASSEYVAGGSEQFF.

This chain uses TRBV28 with TRBJ1-1; 9 bases match TRBD1. Trimming cost V 3 bases and J 1 base; bases outside gene matches: 9. The CDR3 sequence is 17 residues long. Germline loops: CDR1 MDHEN, CDR2 SYDVKM. CDR3 sequence reads: CASSFGGLGQGNTEAFF. DNA of the CDR3: TGTGCCAGCAGTTTTGGCGGGTTGGGACAGGGGAACACTGAAGCTTTCTTT. The entire variable domain, with the rest obtained from reference TRBV28 and TRBJ1-1, is as follows: DVKVTQSSRYLVKRTGEKVFLECVQDMDHENMFWYRQDPGLGLRLIYFSYDVKMKEKGDIPEGYSVSREKKERFSLILESASTNQTSMYLCASSFGGLGQGNTEAFFGQGTRLTVV.

The V and J genes are TRBV11-2 and TRBJ1-2, with D uncertain. This CDR3 is 14 amino acids long. Between the trimmed V and J ends, which lost 5 bases and 0 bases, there was a span of 10 bases. Looked up from germline, CDR1 is SGHAT and CDR2 is FQNNGV. CDR3 sequence: CASSPIAANYGYTF. In DNA form, the CDR3 reads TGTGCCAGCAGCCCGATCGCAGCTAACTATGGCTACACCTTC. Filled out from reference TRBV11-2 and TRBJ1-2, the complete variable domain reads EAGVAQSPRYKIIEKRQSVAFWCNPISGHATLYWYQQILGQGPKLLIQFQNNGVVDDSQLPKDRFSAERLKGVDSTLKIQPAKLEDSAVYLCASSPIAANYGYTFGSGTRLTVV.

The gene calls are TRBV28 and TRBJ2-7; a possible D gene is TRBD2 (5 bases). V shed 5 bases and J shed 3 bases, with 23 bases lying between them. CDR1 is MDHEN, CDR2 SYDVKM, per germline. This CDR3 is 17 amino acids long. CDR3 sequence reads: CASSLPLKAESLYEQYF. The CDR3 DNA reads TGTGCCAGCAGTCTCCCGCTCAAAGCGGAAAGCCTCTACGAGCAGTACTTC.

The chain links TRBV2 to TRBJ1-5, with a tentative D call TRBD1 (5 bases). Germline CDR1 SNHLY, CDR2 FYNNEI. The CDR3 totals 16 residues. The V end was cut by 10 bases, the J end by 0 bases, with 19 bases between. CDR3 nucleotides: TGTGCCACCAGGGCGGAGGGTATGTATAGCAATCAGCCCCAGCATTTT. This encodes CATRAEGMYSNQPQHF. Together with reference TRBV2 and TRBJ1-5, the CDR3 gives the full variable domain: EPEVTQTPSHQVTQMGQEVILRCVPISNHLYFYWYRQILGQKVEFLVSFYNNEISEKSEIFDDQFSVERPDGSNFTLKIRSTKLEDSAMYFCATRAEGMYSNQPQHFGDGTRLSIL.

The V gene is TRBV7-9, the J gene TRBJ1-1; 7 bases map to TRBD1. Germline CDR1 reads SEHNR; CDR2 reads FQNEAQ (reference sequence). The ends lost 3 bases at V and 1 base at J; junction bases unmatched: 5. The CDR3 has 15 amino acids. The CDR3 spells CASSFLGQANTEAFF. The CDR3, as DNA: TGTGCCAGCAGCTTTCTTGGACAGGCGAACACTGAAGCTTTCTTT.

The rearrangement joins TRBV5-1 to TRBJ2-7, with 11 positions matching TRBD1. J was trimmed by 6 bases and V by 4 bases; bases with no gene match: 12. This CDR3 has 16 amino acids. Looked up from germline, CDR1 is SGHRS and CDR2 is YFSETQ. The DNA for the CDR3 is TGCGCCAGCAGCGTCGCCGGGACAGGGGGAAGCTCCGAGCAGTACTTC. Amino acid sequence: CASSVAGTGGSSEQYF.

In regard to this clone: The junction and the germline gene differ at one end; a read error may be behind it. V is TRBV7-9 and J is TRBJ2-5; 7 bases fit TRBD2. The CDR3 spans 15 residues. The germline V gene has CDR1 SEHNR and CDR2 FQNEAQ (reference sequence). The CDR3 is CSSSSAGVSEETQYF. DNA for the CDR3: TGTTCCAGCAGCTCGGCGGGGGTATCGGAAGAGACCCAGTACTTC.

This chain joins TRBV10-1 and TRBJ1-1, with 9 bases matching TRBD1. The CDR3 has 13 residues. J lost 10 bases, V lost 3 bases, and 6 bases had no gene match. CDR1 and CDR2 from the germline V gene are WNHNN and SYGVQD (reference sequence). Written as DNA, the CDR3 is TGCGCCAGCAGTGACCCCGGGACAGGGAGAGCTTTCTTT. Translated, it gives CASSDPGTGRAFF.

The V gene is TRBV18, the J gene TRBJ2-1; 13 nucleotides align to TRBD2. CDR3 size: 15 residues. After removal of 3 bases from V and 4 bases from J, the junction contained 0 bases not matched to a gene. Germline lookup yields CDR1 KGHSH and CDR2 LQKENI. Here the CDR3 DNA reads TGTGCCAGCTCACCGGGACTAGCGGGATACAATGAGCAGTTCTTC. Its translation: CASSPGLAGYNEQFF.

This chain connects TRBV18 to TRBJ2-7; 7 bases match TRBD2. Germline-derived CDR1 and CDR2 are KGHSH and LQKENI. J lost 4 bases, V lost 2 bases, and 8 bases had no gene match. The CDR3 runs 15 residues. CDR3 sequence (DNA): TGTGCCAGCTCACCAAGACTAGCCGGAAAATACGAGCAGTACTTC. Its translation is CASSPRLAGKYEQYF.

The chain combines TRBV9 with TRBJ2-5, with TRBD1 as a possible D gene (5 bases). The DNA end is a closer match to TRBJ2-7, so the J assignment may be wrong. CDR1 and CDR2 from the germline V gene are SGDLS and YYNGEE. This CDR3 has 13 residues. CDR3 sequence reads: CASSSAGNDEQYF. Here the CDR3 DNA reads TGTGCCAGCAGCTCTGCAGGGAACGACGAGCAGTACTTC.